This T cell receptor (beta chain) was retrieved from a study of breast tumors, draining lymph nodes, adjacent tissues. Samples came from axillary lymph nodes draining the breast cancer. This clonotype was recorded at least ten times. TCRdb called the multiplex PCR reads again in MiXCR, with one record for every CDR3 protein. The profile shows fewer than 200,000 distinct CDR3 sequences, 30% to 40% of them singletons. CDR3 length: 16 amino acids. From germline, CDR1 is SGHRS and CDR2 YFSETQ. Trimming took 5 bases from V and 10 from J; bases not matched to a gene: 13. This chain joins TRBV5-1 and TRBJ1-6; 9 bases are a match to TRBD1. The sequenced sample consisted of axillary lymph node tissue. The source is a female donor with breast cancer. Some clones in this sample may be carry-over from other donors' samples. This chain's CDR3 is CASRFGTGTIGSPLHF. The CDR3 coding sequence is TGCGCCAGCAGATTCGGGACAGGGACAATCGGATCACCCCTCCACTTT.